This TCR beta chain was documented in a study of T cell changes during pregnancy in multiple sclerosis. TCRdb keeps only in-frame clones here, not all; method: immunoSEQ multiplex PCR. The sample shows 65,000 to 90,000 clones, approximately 91% of them seen only once. The CDR3 is made up of 13 amino acids. The germline CDR1 and CDR2 sequences are MDHEN and SYDVKM. V was trimmed by 4 bases and J by 1 base, leaving 5 bases between them. The chain employs TRBV28 and TRBJ1-5; D gene uncertain. The receptor's source is a female donor with multiple sclerosis, enrolled in a pregnancy study. The specimen comprised CD4+ T cells from peripheral blood mononuclear cells, sampled after pregnancy. CDR3 region: CASSSLSNQPQHF. CDR3 sequence (DNA): TGTGCCAGCAGTTCTCTGAGCAATCAGCCCCAGCATTTT. Combining the CDR3 with reference TRBV28 and TRBJ1-5 gives the whole variable domain DVKVTQSSRYLVKRTGEKVFLECVQDMDHENMFWYRQDPGLGLRLIYFSYDVKMKEKGDIPEGYSVSREKKERFSLILESASTNQTSMYLCASSSLSNQPQHFGDGTRLSIL.